One and the same sample provided the 6 T cell receptor beta chains below, sequenced in a study of blood T cell repertoires in COVID-19. Only in-frame clones appear in the TCRdb table, and some are missing; sequencing was by immunoSEQ multiplex PCR. Among 150,000 or so clones listed, around 81% were seen once. What was sequenced was peripheral blood. The receptors here all came from a human donor with acute or convalescent COVID-19. The donor label of this sample is uncertain.

V is TRBV5-1 and J is TRBJ2-2, with 8 bases lining up with TRBD2. This CDR3 has 15 residues. J was trimmed by 4 bases and V by 0 bases; bases with no gene match: 2. The germline V gene has CDR1 SGHRS and CDR2 YFSETQ. Here the CDR3 DNA reads TGCGCCAGCAGCTTGGCAAGCGGGGGCACCGGGGAGCTGTTTTTT. This encodes CASSLASGGTGELFF.

CDR3: CASSYDSFYGYTF. In DNA, the CDR3 is TGTGCCAGCAGTTACGACAGTTTCTATGGCTACACCTTC. The V and J genes are TRBV6-5 and TRBJ1-2; possibly TRBD1 for D (5 bases). V was shortened by 2 bases and J by 4 bases, with 8 bases between the two germline ends. The CDR3 totals 13 residues. Germline V gives CDR1 MNHEY, CDR2 SVGAGI.

V and J are TRBV7-9 and TRBJ2-4; D gene uncertain. The CDR3 extends over 14 amino acids. The V and J ends lost 5 bases and 8 bases respectively, with 16 bases between them. Germline V CDR1 and CDR2: SEHNR, FQNEAQ (reference sequence). The CDR3 is CASSPQARMDIQYF. CDR3 bases: TGTGCCAGCAGCCCCCAGGCCCGTATGGACATTCAGTACTTC.

The rearrangement uses TRBV5-1 and TRBJ2-7, with D perhaps matching TRBD1 (5 bases). Trimming removed 6 bases at V and 4 bases at J, with 11 bases between. Germline V gives CDR1 SGHRS, CDR2 YFSETQ. The CDR3 spans 12 residues. The CDR3 sequence: CASTLRQYEQYV. The CDR3 bases are TGCGCCAGCACCCTTCGACAGTACGAGCAGTACGTC.

The V call is TRBV6-1, the J call TRBJ1-1; 7 nucleotides agree with TRBD1. The CDR3 runs to 14 residues. Germline lookup yields CDR1 MNHNS and CDR2 SASEGT. J gave up 1 base and V 3 bases, and 2 bases lay outside the gene matches. The CDR3 here is CASSEWDRNTEAFF. CDR3 coding DNA: TGTGCCAGCAGTGAGTGGGACAGGAACACTGAAGCTTTCTTT.

This clone was found many times. The chain recombines TRBV7-6 with TRBJ2-2; a possible D gene is TRBD1 (5 bases). CDR1 and CDR2 (germline): SGHVS, FNYEAQ. The CDR3 extends over 14 amino acids. Trimming shortened V by 5 bases and J by 5 bases, and 12 bases separated the two germline ends. DNA for the CDR3: TGTGCCAGCAGCCTACAGGAGTGGACCGGGGAGCTGTTTTTT. Translation gives CASSLQEWTGELFF.